Below are 6 T cell receptor beta chains sequenced from a single sample in a study of T-cell memory formation after mild COVID-19. One entry per CDR3 protein, called by TCRdb with MiXCR from the 5' RACE reads. The sample has under 400,000 distinct CDR3 sequences, 25% to 30% seen once. Material: PBMCs or a T cell subset sorted from them (not recorded which). These receptor sequences come from an adult woman who had mild COVID-19 (a few samples of this study predate the infection). Cell type and time point are not known.

The rearrangement links TRBV4-2 to TRBJ2-3; TRBD2 agrees at 13 bases. Germline V gene data show CDR1 as LGHNA and CDR2 as YNFKEQ. This CDR3 is built from 18 residues. V shed 0 bases, J shed 2 bases, and the junction held 5 bases outside the gene matches. CDR3 nucleotides: TGTGCCAGCAGCCAAGATAGCGGGACTAGCGGGGTCACAGATACGCAGTATTTT. This gives the protein CASSQDSGTSGVTDTQYF.

This clonotype has only a few counts. CDR3 coding DNA: TGTGCCAGCAGCACGACTAGTAGCGAGCAGTACTTC. As protein: CASSTTSSEQYF. The chain uses TRBV5-6 and TRBJ2-7; TRBD2 might be the D (6 bases). Germline V gives CDR1 SGHDT, CDR2 YYEEEE. V dropped 4 bases and J dropped 6 bases, with 11 bases sitting between them. The CDR3 runs 12 residues. Together with reference TRBV5-6 and TRBJ2-7, the CDR3 gives the full variable domain: DAGVTQSPTHLIKTRGQQVTLRCSPKSGHDTVSWYQQALGQGPQFIFQYYEEEERQRGNFPDRFSGHQFPNYSSELNVNALLLGDSALYLCASSTTSSEQYFGPGTRLTVT.

About this clonotype: At one boundary the junction diverges from the germline segment, which might be a read error. The chain joins TRBV7-7 to TRBJ2-7, with 8 bases identical to TRBD1. Per the germline V gene, CDR1 is SSHAT and CDR2 is FNYEAQ (reference sequence). The CDR3 contains 15 residues. The CDR3 region is CASSLRTGPSYEQYF. The CDR3 DNA is TGTGCTAGCAGCTTACGGACAGGGCCATCCTACGAGCAGTACTTC. The whole variable domain, remainder taken from reference TRBV7-7 and TRBJ2-7, is GAGVSQSPRYKVTKRGQDVTLRCDPISSHATLYWYQQALGQGPEFLTYFNYEAQPDKSGLPSDRFSAERPEGSISTLTIQRTEQRDSAMYRCASSLRTGPSYEQYFGPGTRLTVT.

This clonotype appeared a few times. This chain uses TRBV6-5 with TRBJ2-1; D might be TRBD2 (6 bases). This CDR3 contains 17 residues. Germline CDR1 is MNHEY and CDR2 is SVGAGI. The V and J ends lost 6 bases and 4 bases respectively, with 22 bases between them. Written as DNA, the CDR3 is TGTGCCAGCAGCCCGGCCGGGACTCCTCGACTTTACAATGAGCAGTTCTTC. The encoded protein is CASSPAGTPRLYNEQFF.

The rearrangement joins TRBV25-1 to TRBJ2-6; D is undetermined. With 2 bases removed from V and 4 bases from J, the gap between germline ends came to 9 bases. CDR3 length equals 15 residues. Germline CDR1 is MGHDK and CDR2 is SYGVNS. The CDR3 region has the DNA TGTGCCAGCAGTGAACAAGACTCGGGGGCCAACGTCCTGACTTTC. Protein: CASSEQDSGANVLTF. Looking up the rest from reference TRBV25-1 and TRBJ2-6 gives the full variable domain: EADIYQTPRYLVIGTGKKITLECSQTMGHDKMYWYQQDPGMELHLIHYSYGVNSTEKGDLSSESTVSRIRTEHFPLTLESARPSHTSQYLCASSEQDSGANVLTFGAGSRLTVL.

The gene calls are TRBV7-9 and TRBJ1-1, with TRBD1 identical over 9 bases. With V trimmed by 5 bases and J by 3 bases, 7 bases remained unmatched. The germline CDR1 and CDR2 sequences are SEHNR and FQNEAQ (reference sequence). The CDR3 is 15 residues long. The DNA for the CDR3 is TGTGCCAGCAGCGGCCCCGGGACAGGGCACACTGAAGCTTTCTTT. It specifies CASSGPGTGHTEAFF.